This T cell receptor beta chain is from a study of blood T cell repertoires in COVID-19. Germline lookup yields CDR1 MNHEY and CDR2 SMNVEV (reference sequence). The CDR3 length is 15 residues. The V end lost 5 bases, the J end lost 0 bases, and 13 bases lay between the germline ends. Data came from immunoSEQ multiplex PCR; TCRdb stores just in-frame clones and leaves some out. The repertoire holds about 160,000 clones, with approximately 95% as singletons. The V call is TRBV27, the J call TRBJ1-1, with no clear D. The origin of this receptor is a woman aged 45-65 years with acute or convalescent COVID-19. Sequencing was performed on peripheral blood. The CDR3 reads CASSAAGSLNTEAFF. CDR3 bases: TGTGCCAGCAGTGCAGCGGGCAGCTTGAACACTGAAGCTTTCTTT.